This paragraph covers one T cell receptor (beta chain) sequence. As yet, its antigen is unknown. Germline assignment: CDR1 MGHRA and CDR2 YSYEKL. This CDR3 is 15 amino acids long. V shed 2 bases, J shed 6 bases, and the junction held 7 bases outside the gene matches. PCR amplification relied on 60 Vbeta primers (plus 13 Jbeta primers). Data came from immunoSEQ multiplex PCR; TCRdb stores just in-frame clones and leaves some out. The table lists under 150,000 clones, 60% to 85% of them singletons. This entry is derived from a study of cytomegalovirus exposure and HLA in healthy donors. Broader study findings: Indistinguishable V segments, including TRBV6-2 and TRBV6-3, were excluded. Among CMV-associated TCR beta chains, most appeared HLA-restricted in a later analysis.

This clonotype originated in a human donor in good health. This rearrangement joins TRBV4-1 to TRBJ1-2, with TRBD1 matching over 9 bases. The sample comprised PBMCs. Written as DNA, the CDR3 is TGCGCCAGCAGCCAAACCCGGGACAGGGTCGATGGCTACACCTTC. Translation gives CASSQTRDRVDGYTF.